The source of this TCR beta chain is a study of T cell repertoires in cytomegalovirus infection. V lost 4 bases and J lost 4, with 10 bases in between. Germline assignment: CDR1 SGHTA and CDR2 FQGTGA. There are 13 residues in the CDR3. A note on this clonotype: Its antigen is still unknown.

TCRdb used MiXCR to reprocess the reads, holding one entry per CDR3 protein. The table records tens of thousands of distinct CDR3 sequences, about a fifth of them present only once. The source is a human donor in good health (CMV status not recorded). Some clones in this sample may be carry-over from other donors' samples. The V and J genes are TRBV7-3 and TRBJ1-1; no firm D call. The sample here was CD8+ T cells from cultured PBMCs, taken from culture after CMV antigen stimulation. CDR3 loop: CASSSPTLTEAFF. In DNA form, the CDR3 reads TGTGCCAGCAGCTCCCCCACCCTCACTGAAGCTTTCTTT.